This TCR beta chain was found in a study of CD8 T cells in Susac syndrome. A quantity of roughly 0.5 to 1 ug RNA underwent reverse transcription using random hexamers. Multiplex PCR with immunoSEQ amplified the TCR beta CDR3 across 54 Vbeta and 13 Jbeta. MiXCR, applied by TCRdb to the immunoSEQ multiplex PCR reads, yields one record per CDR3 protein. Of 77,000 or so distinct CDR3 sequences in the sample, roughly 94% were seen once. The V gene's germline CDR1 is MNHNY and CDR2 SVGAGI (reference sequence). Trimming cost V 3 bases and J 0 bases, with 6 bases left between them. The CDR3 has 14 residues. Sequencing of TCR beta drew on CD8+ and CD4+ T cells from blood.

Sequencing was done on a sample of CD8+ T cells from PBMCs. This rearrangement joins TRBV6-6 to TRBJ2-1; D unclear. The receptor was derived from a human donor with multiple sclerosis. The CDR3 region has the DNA TGTGCCAGCAGTTATCGCGGCTCCTACAATGAGCAGTTCTTC. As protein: CASSYRGSYNEQFF.